Listed here are 12 T cell receptor beta chains from one sample, sequenced in a study of blood T cell repertoires in COVID-19. Sequenced by immunoSEQ multiplex PCR; TCRdb stores in-frame clones only, minus some. The sample has approximately 220,000 clones, roughly 86% seen once. The sample taken for sequencing was PBMCs or T cells enriched from blood (not recorded which). These receptors all stem from a woman between 25 and 40 years old with acute COVID-19.

This clone showed up just a few times. V usage is TRBV7-9 and J usage is TRBJ2-2; D call uncertain. The V and J ends lost 6 bases and 3 bases respectively, with 8 bases between them. Germline V gives CDR1 SEHNR, CDR2 FQNEAQ (reference sequence). The CDR3 runs 13 residues. The CDR3 region has the DNA TGTGCCAGCAGGGAGCTACACACCGGGGAGCTGTTTTTT. Translated, it gives CASRELHTGELFF.

The gene calls are TRBV28 and TRBJ1-1; weak D call: TRBD1 (6 bases). Trimming took off 6 bases at V and 3 bases at J, with 8 bases between the two ends. The germline V gene encodes CDR1 MDHEN and CDR2 SYDVKM. The CDR3 loop spans 12 amino acids. The CDR3 nucleotides are TGTGCCAGCAGGGACAGTGACACTGAAGCTTTCTTT. This codes for CASRDSDTEAFF.

The chain is built from TRBV7-2 and TRBJ2-7; 10 bases map to TRBD2. This CDR3 spans 14 amino acids. CDR1 SGHTA and CDR2 FQGNSA come from the germline V gene. Trimming cost V 1 base and J 6 bases; bases outside gene matches: 3. The CDR3: CASSLGLAGVEQYF. The DNA of the CDR3 is TGTGCCAGCAGCTTAGGGCTAGCGGGGGTCGAGCAGTACTTC.

The chain couples TRBV5-1 to TRBJ1-1; 8 bases map to TRBD1. Germline CDR1 is SGHRS and CDR2 is YFSETQ. The CDR3 spans 12 residues. V trimming: 3 bases; J trimming: 7 bases; junction bases outside the gene matches: 2. In DNA, the CDR3 is TGCGCCAGCAGCTGGGACAGGAATGAAGCTTTCTTT. Protein: CASSWDRNEAFF.

The CDR3 DNA is TGTGCCAGCAGTTTAGCCCCTACCTACGAGCAGTACTTC. It encodes CASSLAPTYEQYF. The chain links TRBV27 to TRBJ2-7; no firm D call. Trimming took off 2 bases at V and 2 bases at J, with 7 bases between the two ends. Germline-derived CDR1 and CDR2 are MNHEY and SMNVEV (reference sequence). The CDR3 has 13 residues.

The J gene is TRBJ2-2, the V gene TRBV12-5, with D maybe TRBD1 (6 bases). Looked up from germline, CDR1 is LGHNT and CDR2 is FRNRAP. V lost 2 bases to trimming and J lost 2 bases, with 9 bases between them. The CDR3 runs to 15 residues. CDR3 coding DNA: TGTGCTAGTGGTTTGCCAGGGGTAAACACCGGGGAGCTGTTTTTT. Amino acid sequence: CASGLPGVNTGELFF.

This sequence joins TRBV28 and TRBJ1-1, with a possible D match to TRBD1 (6 bases). Trimming cost V 8 bases and J 1 base, with 14 bases left between them. The CDR3 runs to 14 residues. Germline CDR1 reads MDHEN; CDR2 reads SYDVKM. CDR3 sequence: CASLRGAGNTEAFF. Here the CDR3 DNA reads TGTGCCAGCCTCAGGGGTGCGGGGAACACTGAAGCTTTCTTT.

The chain joins TRBV29-1 to TRBJ2-7, with 9 bases aligning to TRBD1. The CDR3 extends over 14 amino acids. V was clipped by 5 bases and J by 0 bases; unmatched bases: 5. CDR1 and CDR2 (germline): SQVTM, ANQGSEA. As DNA, the CDR3 is TGCAGCGTTTCCGGGACAGGGAGCTCCTACGAGCAGTACTTC. Amino acids: CSVSGTGSSYEQYF.

This chain connects TRBV2 to TRBJ1-4; TRBD1 matches 7 bases. The CDR3 runs to 14 residues. V dropped 8 bases and J dropped 2; count of bases not matched to a gene: 5. Germline CDR1 and CDR2: SNHLY and FYNNEI. DNA of the CDR3: TGTGCCAGCCGCAGGGGGGTCACTAATGAAAAACTGTTTTTT. Amino acid sequence: CASRRGVTNEKLFF.

The chain recombines TRBV19 with TRBJ1-3; possible D gene TRBD1, 5 bases. This CDR3 has 14 residues. V dropped 4 bases and J dropped 2 bases, with 9 bases sitting between them. Germline V CDR1 and CDR2: LNHDA, SQIVND (reference sequence). As DNA, the CDR3 is TGTGCCAGTAGTAGTAGGGGTACTGGAAACACCATATATTTT. Translation: CASSSRGTGNTIYF.

J is TRBJ1-1 and V is TRBV20-1; TRBD1 matches 7 bases. From germline, CDR1 is DFQATT and CDR2 SNEGSKA (reference sequence). V lost 5 bases, J lost 7 bases, and 4 bases stayed unmatched. This CDR3 contains 11 residues. In DNA form, the CDR3 reads TGCAGTGCTGAGGGGACAGATGAAGCTTTCTTT. It is translated as CSAEGTDEAFF.

The chain uses TRBV5-4 and TRBJ2-7, with 10 bases that match TRBD1. The trim removed 4 bases at V and 7 bases at J, leaving 11 bases unmatched. This CDR3 has 15 amino acids. Per the germline V gene, CDR1 is SGHNT and CDR2 is YYREEE (reference sequence). CDR3 nucleotide sequence: TGTGCCAGCAGCGGCCGGGACAGGGGAAAGGGGGAGCAGTACTTC. Translation gives CASSGRDRGKGEQYF.